Below are 6 T cell receptor beta chains sequenced from a single sample in a study of OX40 agonist ivuxolimab in advanced cancers. Data came from immunoSEQ multiplex PCR; TCRdb stores just in-frame clones and leaves some out. Of 30,000 to 35,000 clones in the sample, roughly 84% were seen once. Sequencing was performed on CD4+ or CD8+ T cells sorted from blood, taken in a trial of the OX40 agonist ivuxolimab. The origin of the receptors is an adult with an advanced solid tumor such as melanoma, head and neck, liver or kidney cancer.

The chain links TRBV6-4 to TRBJ2-2; D tentatively reads TRBD1 or TRBD2 (5 bases each). In germline, CDR1 is MRHNA, CDR2 SNTAGT. Trimming pared 7 bases from V and 7 bases from J, leaving 25 bases between. The CDR3 covers 17 residues. The CDR3 protein is CASKRTPGQLGDGELFF. The CDR3 DNA follows: TGTGCCAGCAAACGAACTCCGGGCCAACTGGGGGACGGGGAGCTGTTTTTT.

The chain carries TRBV2 and TRBJ1-5; 7 bases map to TRBD1. The V segment lost 4 bases and the J segment 6 bases; nucleotides outside the gene matches: 6. CDR3 length equals 14 residues. Germline loops: CDR1 SNHLY, CDR2 FYNNEI. CDR3 protein: CASSGQGSIQPQHF. The DNA of the CDR3 is TGTGCCAGCAGTGGACAGGGCTCCATTCAGCCCCAGCATTTT. Full variable domain (remainder filled in from reference TRBV2 and TRBJ1-5): EPEVTQTPSHQVTQMGQEVILRCVPISNHLYFYWYRQILGQKVEFLVSFYNNEISEKSEIFDDQFSVERPDGSNFTLKIRSTKLEDSAMYFCASSGQGSIQPQHFGDGTRLSIL.

This rearrangement joins TRBV2 to TRBJ1-1, with D unresolved. The CDR3 sequence is 13 residues long. The germline V gene encodes CDR1 SNHLY and CDR2 FYNNEI. Between the trimmed V and J ends, which lost 3 bases and 5 bases, there was a span of 10 bases. The CDR3 spells CASSDPRPTEAFF. The CDR3 bases are TGTGCCAGCAGTGATCCCAGACCAACTGAAGCTTTCTTT.

The chain couples TRBV9 to TRBJ2-3; D not resolved. Trimming removed 8 bases from V and 3 bases from J, with 13 bases in between. The CDR3 length is 13 residues. Germline V gene sequence: CDR1 SGDLS, CDR2 YYNGEE. CDR3 amino acids: CASGNSPTDTQYF. DNA for the CDR3: TGTGCCAGTGGGAACAGCCCGACAGATACGCAGTATTTT.

With respect to this clone: At the DNA level, this CDR3 is encoded by other sequences in the same sample as well. The V gene is TRBV27, the J gene TRBJ1-1, with a possible D match to TRBD1 (5 bases). Trimming took 2 bases from V and 5 from J, leaving 9 bases between them. Germline V lookup: CDR1 MNHEY, CDR2 SMNVEV (reference sequence). This CDR3 has 13 residues. The DNA of the CDR3 is TGTGCCAGCAGTTTACGGCGGGGGACTGAAGCTTTCTTT. Protein sequence: CASSLRRGTEAFF.

This chain's CDR3 is CASSLKGGYGYTF. The CDR3 region has the DNA TGTGCCAGCAGTTTAAAGGGAGGCTATGGCTACACCTTC. This rearrangement joins TRBV11-2 to TRBJ1-2, with D unresolved. The CDR3 is 13 amino acids. Trimming stripped 6 bases from V and 4 bases from J, with 12 bases between. Germline assignment: CDR1 SGHAT and CDR2 FQNNGV.